This TCR beta chain appears in the sequencing data of a study of blood T cell repertoires in COVID-19. Study background: PBMCs, B-cell-depleted T cells, or T cells provided the cDNA or gDNA that made up the material.

This clone turned up a few times. Enrolled through a virtual design, the participants were between 18 and 89 years of age and came from 24 US areas. A COVID-19 case had been met by exposed participants during the 2 weeks before study entry. CDR3 length: 18 residues. V was shortened by 5 bases and J by 3 bases, with 23 bases between the two germline ends. Germline lookup yields CDR1 LGHNA and CDR2 YNFKEQ. TCRdb's copy holds only in-frame clones and misses some; the assay was immunoSEQ multiplex PCR. The table lists 250,000 or so clones, around nine tenths of them singletons. This receptor was identified in a woman between 40 and 55 years old who had been exposed to COVID-19. The chain couples TRBV4-2 to TRBJ1-5; D is perhaps TRBD1 (5 bases). The sequencing input was PBMCs or T cells enriched from blood (not recorded which). CDR3 nucleotide sequence: TGTGCCAGCAGCGGGGCCAGCCAGGGCGGGACGACCAATCAGCCCCAGCATTTT. It encodes CASSGASQGGTTNQPQHF.